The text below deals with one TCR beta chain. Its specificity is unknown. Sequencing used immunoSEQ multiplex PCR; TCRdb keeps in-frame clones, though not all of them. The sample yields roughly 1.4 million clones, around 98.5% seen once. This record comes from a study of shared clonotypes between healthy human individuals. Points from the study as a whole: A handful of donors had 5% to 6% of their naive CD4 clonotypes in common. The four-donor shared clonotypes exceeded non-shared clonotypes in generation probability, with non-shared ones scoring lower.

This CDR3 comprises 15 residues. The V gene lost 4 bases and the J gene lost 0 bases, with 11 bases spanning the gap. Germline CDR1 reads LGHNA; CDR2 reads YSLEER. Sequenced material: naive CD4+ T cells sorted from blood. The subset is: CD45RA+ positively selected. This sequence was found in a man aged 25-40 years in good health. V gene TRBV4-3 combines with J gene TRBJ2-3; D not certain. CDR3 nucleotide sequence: TGCGCCAGCAGCCTGTGGCGGATCAGCACAGATACGCAGTATTTT. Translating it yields CASSLWRISTDTQYF.